Ten or more counts support the clone carrying this T cell receptor beta chain. RNA transcripts served as the template for amplifying TCR beta CDR3 regions. HTBI primers drove first-round RT-PCR of the TCR CDR3. Using its own MiXCR run on the multiplex PCR reads, TCRdb lists one record per CDR3 protein. The sample lists roughly 660,000 distinct CDR3 sequences, around a sixth occurring once. The sample belongs to a study of T cells in Graves' hyperthyroidism and ophthalmopathy. The germline V and J ends were trimmed by 8 bases and 5 bases, with 15 bases remaining between them. The CDR3 is 14 amino acids. CDR1 is SNHLY, CDR2 FYNNEI, per germline.

Sequenced material: blood. The receptor was derived from a man in his fifties or sixties with Graves' hyperthyroidism. V and J are TRBV2 and TRBJ2-2, with a tentative D call TRBD1 (5 bases). The chain's CDR3 is CASRIMGPTGELFF. The CDR3 nucleotides read TGTGCCAGCCGAATCATGGGGCCGACCGGGGAGCTGTTTTTT.